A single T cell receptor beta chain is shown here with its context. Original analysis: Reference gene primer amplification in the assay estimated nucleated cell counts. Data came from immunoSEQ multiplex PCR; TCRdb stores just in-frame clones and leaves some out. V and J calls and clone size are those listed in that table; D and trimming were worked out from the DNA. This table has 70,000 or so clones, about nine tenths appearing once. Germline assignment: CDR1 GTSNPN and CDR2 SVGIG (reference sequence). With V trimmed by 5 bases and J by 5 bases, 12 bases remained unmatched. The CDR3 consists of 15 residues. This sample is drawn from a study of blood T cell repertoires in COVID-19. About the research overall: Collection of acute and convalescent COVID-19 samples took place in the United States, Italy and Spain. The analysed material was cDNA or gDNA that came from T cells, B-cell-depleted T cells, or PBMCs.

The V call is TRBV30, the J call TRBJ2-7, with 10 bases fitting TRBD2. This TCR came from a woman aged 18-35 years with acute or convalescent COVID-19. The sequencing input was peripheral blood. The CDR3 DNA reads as TGTGCCTGGGGTAGACCTAGCGGGAGTCTCCACGAGCAGTACTTC. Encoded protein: CAWGRPSGSLHEQYF.